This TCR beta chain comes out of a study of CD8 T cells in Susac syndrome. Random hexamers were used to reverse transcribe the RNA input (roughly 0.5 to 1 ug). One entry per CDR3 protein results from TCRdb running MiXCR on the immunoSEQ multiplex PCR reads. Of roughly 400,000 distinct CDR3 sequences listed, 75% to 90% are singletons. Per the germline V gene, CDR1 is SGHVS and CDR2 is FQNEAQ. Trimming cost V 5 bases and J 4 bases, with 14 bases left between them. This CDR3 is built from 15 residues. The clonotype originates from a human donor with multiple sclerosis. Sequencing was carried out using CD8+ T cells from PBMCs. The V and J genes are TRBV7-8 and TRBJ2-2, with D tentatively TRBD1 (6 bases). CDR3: CASSLGTIGTGELFF. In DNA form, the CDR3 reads TGTGCCAGCAGCCTTGGGACAATCGGCACCGGGGAGCTGTTTTTT. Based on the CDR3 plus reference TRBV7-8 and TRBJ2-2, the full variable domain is GAGVSQSPRYKVAKRGQDVALRCDPISGHVSLFWYQQALGQGPEFLTYFQNEAQLDKSGLPSDRFFAERPEGSVSTLKIQRTQQEDSAVYLCASSLGTIGTGELFFGEGSRLTVL.